The 24 T cell receptor beta chains presented below share a single source sample, sequenced in a study of T cell clonotyping in hematopoietic cell transplantation. TCRdb keeps only in-frame clones here, not all; method: immunoSEQ multiplex PCR. The profile shows about 16,000 clones, 80% to 95% of them singletons. Sequencing was done on a sample of peripheral blood mononuclear cells. The receptors were gathered from a man in his forties or fifties in good health. Some clones in this sample may be carry-over from other donors' samples.

The chain employs TRBV5-8 and TRBJ2-1, with a weak D call TRBD2 (6 bases). The CDR3 covers 18 residues. Trimming shortened V by 0 bases and J by 6 bases, and 22 bases separated the two germline ends. CDR1 and CDR2 from the germline V gene are SGHTS and YDEGEE. The DNA for the CDR3 is TGTGCCAGCAGCTTGGACTTTACGACTAGTCGCGGAATCAATGAGCAGTTCTTC. Translated: CASSLDFTTSRGINEQFF.

This clone has only a few counts. The chain recombines TRBV5-4 with TRBJ1-2; D ambiguous. The CDR3 totals 16 residues. Germline V gene data show CDR1 as SGHNT and CDR2 as YYREEE (reference sequence). V shed 2 bases and J shed 3 bases, with 17 bases lying between them. The DNA for the CDR3 is TGTGCCAGCAGCTTTCGCCGGAGCCTAAGTTACTATGGCTACACCTTC. Residues: CASSFRRSLSYYGYTF. Full variable domain (outside the CDR3, taken from reference TRBV5-4 and TRBJ1-2): ETGVTQSPTHLIKTRGQQVTLRCSSQSGHNTVSWYQQALGQGPQFIFQYYREEENGRGNFPPRFSGLQFPNYSSELNVNALELDDSALYLCASSFRRSLSYYGYTFGSGTRLTVV.

This clone was counted only a few times. The J gene is TRBJ1-1, the V gene TRBV18; 7 bases agree with TRBD1. The CDR3 length is 17 residues. CDR1 is KGHSH and CDR2 is LQKENI in the germline V gene. J was trimmed by 0 bases and V by 4 bases; bases with no gene match: 11. The CDR3 DNA reads as TGTGCCAGCTCACTACAGGGACAGCCACTTATGAACACTGAAGCTTTCTTT. This encodes CASSLQGQPLMNTEAFF.

The count of this clone is one. V usage is TRBV11-1 and J usage is TRBJ1-1; TRBD1 matches at 7 bases. CDR1 and CDR2 from the germline V gene are SGHAT and FQDESV (reference sequence). The V and J ends lost 1 base and 1 base, in that order; junction bases with no gene match: 9. CDR3 length: 17 amino acids. The CDR3 is CASSLEPGGWRNTEAFF. In nucleotides, the CDR3 is TGTGCCAGCAGCTTAGAACCAGGGGGTTGGAGGAACACTGAAGCTTTCTTT.

The V and J genes are TRBV6-6 and TRBJ2-5; D unresolved. The ends were cut back, 3 bases at V and 3 bases at J, with 5 bases in the middle. Per germline, CDR1 MNHNY and CDR2 SVGAGI (reference sequence). CDR3 size: 12 residues. The CDR3 nucleotides read TGTGCCAGCAGTTATGGGGAAGAGACCCAGTACTTC. This encodes CASSYGEETQYF.

This clone has just a few counts. CDR3 sequence: CASRHDRISEAFF. CDR3 DNA: TGTGCCAGCAGGCATGACCGCATTTCTGAAGCTTTCTTT. The V call is TRBV7-8, the J call TRBJ1-1; D not certain. The length of the CDR3 is 13 residues. Per the germline V gene, CDR1 is SGHVS and CDR2 is FQNEAQ. V lost 6 bases, J lost 6 bases, and 14 bases lay in between. Filled out from reference TRBV7-8 and TRBJ1-1, the complete variable domain reads GAGVSQSPRYKVAKRGQDVALRCDPISGHVSLFWYQQALGQGPEFLTYFQNEAQLDKSGLPSDRFFAERPEGSVSTLKIQRTQQEDSAVYLCASRHDRISEAFFGQGTRLTVV.

In this sample, this clone turned up once. V and J are TRBV9 and TRBJ2-2, with TRBD2 identical over 10 bases. Trimming at V came to 6 bases and at J to 4 bases, leaving 9 bases not matched to a gene. From germline, CDR1 is SGDLS and CDR2 YYNGEE. The CDR3 sequence is 16 residues long. In DNA, the CDR3 is TGTGCCAGCACTTATACTAGCGGGAAGAGCACCGGGGAGCTGTTTTTT. It translates to CASTYTSGKSTGELFF.

V is TRBV2 and J is TRBJ1-3, with 7 bases identical to TRBD1. The CDR3 sequence is 14 residues long. From germline, CDR1 is SNHLY and CDR2 FYNNEI. V was pared by 7 bases and J by 4 bases, with 7 bases of the junction left unmatched. The CDR3: CASKETGLGNTIYF. DNA for the CDR3: TGTGCCAGCAAGGAGACAGGGTTAGGAAACACCATATATTTT.

CDR3 protein: CASSHLTGDNEQFF. For the CDR3, the DNA is TGCGCCAGCAGCCACCTCACAGGGGACAATGAGCAGTTCTTC. The J gene is TRBJ2-1, the V gene TRBV4-1, with 7 positions matching TRBD1. The junction had 4 bases not matched to a gene; V was cut back by 3 bases and J by 5 bases. CDR1 MGHRA and CDR2 YSYEKL come from the germline V gene. The CDR3 is made up of 14 amino acids.

Here the CDR3 DNA reads TGTGCCAGCGTAGGAGCAACAGGGGCAGAGCAGCCCCAGCATTTT. Encoded protein: CASVGATGAEQPQHF. The chain recombines TRBV6-6 with TRBJ1-5; 7 bases fit TRBD1. Losses at the gene ends were 8 bases for V and 7 bases for J; bases not matched to a gene: 14. This CDR3 is built from 15 residues. Germline lookup yields CDR1 MNHNY and CDR2 SVGAGI (reference sequence).

V usage is TRBV15 and J usage is TRBJ1-3; D is ambiguous. In germline, CDR1 is LNHNV, CDR2 YYDKDF (reference sequence). There are 16 residues in the CDR3. The V end lost 0 bases, the J end lost 0 bases, and 9 bases lay between the germline ends. CDR3 region: CATSREQAISGNTIYF. The CDR3 DNA follows: TGTGCCACCAGCAGAGAGCAGGCGATCTCTGGAAACACCATATATTTT.

The rearrangement uses TRBV7-9 and TRBJ2-3; D possibly matches TRBD1 or TRBD2 (5 bases each). The germline CDR1 and CDR2 sequences are SEHNR and FQNEAQ (reference sequence). The germline V and J ends were trimmed by 8 bases and 1 base, with 19 bases remaining between them. The CDR3 length is 16 residues. The chain's CDR3 is CASAGSVFVGTDTQYF. The CDR3 DNA reads TGTGCCAGCGCAGGGAGCGTTTTTGTTGGCACAGATACGCAGTATTTT.

This chain joins TRBV2 and TRBJ2-7; D is unresolved. Deletions cut 7 bases from V and 0 bases from J, with 16 bases between. The CDR3 is 15 residues long. Germline values: CDR1 SNHLY, CDR2 FYNNEI. CDR3 loop: CASKQGTGVSYEQYF. CDR3 bases: TGTGCCAGCAAACAAGGAACTGGTGTCTCCTACGAGCAGTACTTC.

The rearrangement joins TRBV5-1 to TRBJ2-1, with a tentative D call TRBD1 (5 bases). The ends were cut back, 0 bases at V and 4 bases at J, with 11 bases in the middle. The CDR3 totals 15 residues. Germline loops: CDR1 SGHRS, CDR2 YFSETQ. The CDR3 coding sequence is TGCGCCAGCAGCTTGGGGCGACAGAAGTACAATGAGCAGTTCTTC. Amino acids: CASSLGRQKYNEQFF.

This chain connects TRBV19 to TRBJ1-1; TRBD1 is a possible D gene (5 bases). This CDR3 is 13 amino acids long. Per germline, CDR1 LNHDA and CDR2 SQIVND (reference sequence). The V gene lost 5 bases and the J gene lost 5 bases, with 12 bases spanning the gap. CDR3 loop: CASSRGFSTEAFF. The CDR3 DNA reads as TGTGCCAGTAGTCGGGGGTTCAGTACTGAAGCTTTCTTT. Full variable domain (missing parts from reference TRBV19 and TRBJ1-1): DGGITQSPKYLFRKEGQNVTLSCEQNLNHDAMYWYRQDPGQGLRLIYYSQIVNDFQKGDIAEGYSVSREKKESFPLTVTSAQKNPTAFYLCASSRGFSTEAFFGQGTRLTVV.

The CDR3 sequence is CASSITHRGTYEQYF. In DNA, the CDR3 is TGTGCCAGTAGTATAACCCACAGGGGGACCTACGAGCAGTACTTC. The rearrangement links TRBV19 to TRBJ2-7; 8 bases map to TRBD1. The CDR3 totals 15 residues. In germline, CDR1 is LNHDA, CDR2 SQIVND (reference sequence). V shed 2 bases and J 2 bases; nucleotides not matched to a gene: 5.

The rearrangement uses TRBV14 and TRBJ2-5; 9 nucleotides line up with TRBD1. With 4 bases clipped from V and 5 bases from J, the junction kept 14 bases outside the gene matches. Germline values: CDR1 SGHDN, CDR2 FVKESK. CDR3 length: 17 amino acids. CDR3: CASSPDRGRVLWETQYF. In nucleotides, the CDR3 is TGTGCCAGCAGCCCGGACAGGGGCAGGGTGTTATGGGAGACCCAGTACTTC. Based on the CDR3 plus reference TRBV14 and TRBJ2-5, the full variable domain is EAGVTQFPSHSVIEKGQTVTLRCDPISGHDNLYWYRRVMGKEIKFLLHFVKESKQDESGMPNNRFLAERTGGTYSTLKVQPAELEDSGVYFCASSPDRGRVLWETQYFGPGTRLLVL.

This chain joins TRBV5-4 and TRBJ2-2; D gene unclear. Per the germline V gene, CDR1 is SGHNT and CDR2 is YYREEE (reference sequence). Trimming removed 0 bases at V and 2 bases at J, with 8 bases between. The CDR3 sequence is 15 residues long. This CDR3 is CASSLVVGNTGELFF. CDR3 nucleotide sequence: TGTGCCAGCAGCTTGGTAGTGGGCAACACCGGGGAGCTGTTTTTT.

The chain links TRBV6-1 to TRBJ1-2, with 9 positions matching TRBD1. CDR3 length: 14 residues. Per the germline V gene, CDR1 is MNHNS and CDR2 is SASEGT. V gave up 6 bases and J gave up 4 bases; unmatched junction bases: 6. The CDR3 nucleotides are TGTGCCAGCAGGGACAGGGGAAGGGTCTATGGCTACACCTTC. This sequence encodes CASRDRGRVYGYTF.

This chain joins TRBV7-3 and TRBJ2-7; D may match TRBD1 or TRBD2 (5 bases each). Germline V CDR1 and CDR2: SGHTA, FQGTGA. The CDR3 totals 14 residues. The V gene lost 4 bases and the J gene lost 1 base, with 11 bases spanning the gap. The CDR3 nucleotides read TGTGCCAGCAGCTCGGGACCAAAGTCCTACGAGCAGTACTTC. This translates into CASSSGPKSYEQYF.

Only one count was recorded for this clone. The chain combines TRBV2 with TRBJ2-5; no clear D gene. The V gene lost 3 bases and the J gene lost 5 bases, with 4 bases spanning the gap. This CDR3 comprises 11 residues. CDR1 is SNHLY, CDR2 FYNNEI, per germline. The CDR3 protein is CASSDWETQYF. Written as DNA, the CDR3 is TGTGCCAGCAGTGATTGGGAGACCCAGTACTTC.

The rearrangement joins TRBV2 to TRBJ2-5; TRBD1 matches at 9 bases. Germline-derived CDR1 and CDR2 are SNHLY and FYNNEI. V gave up 5 bases and J gave up 1 base; unmatched junction bases: 8. This CDR3 comprises 16 residues. The CDR3 DNA sequence: TGTGCCAGCAGTCCCGGGACAGGGTTCCGCCAAGAGACCCAGTACTTC. Translated: CASSPGTGFRQETQYF. The full variable domain, rest sourced from reference TRBV2 and TRBJ2-5, is EPEVTQTPSHQVTQMGQEVILRCVPISNHLYFYWYRQILGQKVEFLVSFYNNEISEKSEIFDDQFSVERPDGSNFTLKIRSTKLEDSAMYFCASSPGTGFRQETQYFGPGTRLLVL.

This clone was seen only once. The rearrangement uses TRBV2 and TRBJ2-7; D is ambiguous. This CDR3 has 14 residues. Deletions cut 7 bases from V and 2 bases from J, with 15 bases between. Germline lookup yields CDR1 SNHLY and CDR2 FYNNEI. This CDR3 is CASNSAQSTYEQYF. The CDR3 DNA follows: TGTGCCAGCAATTCGGCGCAGAGTACCTACGAGCAGTACTTC.

The chain links TRBV13 to TRBJ2-7; D is possibly TRBD2 (5 bases). Trimming removed 0 bases at V and 2 bases at J, with 11 bases between. This CDR3 is 15 amino acids long. Germline V gives CDR1 PRHDT, CDR2 FYEKMQ (reference sequence). The CDR3 sequence is CASSLGGGPAYEQYF. CDR3 sequence (DNA): TGTGCCAGCAGCTTAGGCGGAGGACCCGCCTACGAGCAGTACTTC.